This entry lists 24 T cell receptor beta chains sequenced from one sample in a study of blood T cell repertoires in COVID-19. Produced via immunoSEQ multiplex PCR; TCRdb's table is partial and in-frame only. This sample has over 200,000 clones, with around 89% found just once. Sequencing was done on a sample of PBMCs or T cells enriched from blood (not recorded which). Every receptor here comes from a man between 40 and 49 years old who had recovered from COVID-19.

The chain recombines TRBV5-8 with TRBJ1-5; D is perhaps TRBD1 (6 bases). Trimming took 0 bases from V and 3 from J, leaving 10 bases between them. This CDR3 comprises 15 residues. The V gene's germline CDR1 is SGHTS and CDR2 YDEGEE. This CDR3 is CASSLAGQPNQPQHF. The CDR3 nucleotides are TGTGCCAGCAGCTTGGCCGGACAGCCCAATCAGCCCCAGCATTTT.

The chain joins TRBV10-3 to TRBJ1-1; the match to TRBD1 covers 10 bases. CDR3 length: 16 residues. CDR1 is ENHRY and CDR2 is SYGVKD in the germline V gene. V shed 3 bases and J 5 bases; nucleotides not matched to a gene: 9. The CDR3 spells CAISDGTGVLVTEAFF. Written as DNA, the CDR3 is TGTGCCATCAGTGACGGGACAGGGGTACTGGTAACTGAAGCTTTCTTT.

The genes are TRBV5-1 and TRBJ1-4, with D maybe TRBD1 (6 bases). V was pared by 0 bases and J by 0 bases, with 9 bases between. The CDR3 contains 16 residues. CDR1 SGHRS and CDR2 YFSETQ come from the germline V gene. The CDR3 loop is CASSLDRVATNEKLFF. The CDR3 DNA is TGCGCCAGCAGCTTGGACAGGGTCGCAACTAATGAAAAACTGTTTTTT.

V and J are TRBV13 and TRBJ1-2, with D possibly TRBD1 on 5 matching bases. The germline CDR1 and CDR2 sequences are PRHDT and FYEKMQ (reference sequence). V dropped 2 bases and J dropped 6 bases, with 22 bases sitting between them. This CDR3 region has 17 residues. The CDR3 DNA is TGTGCCAGCAGCTTAATAGCGTGGGGGGAACGTACCAATGGCTACACCTTC. Residues: CASSLIAWGERTNGYTF.

The chain links TRBV29-1 to TRBJ1-5; possibly TRBD1 for D (5 bases). The V gene lost 4 bases and the J gene lost 3 bases, with 7 bases spanning the gap. CDR1 SQVTM and CDR2 ANQGSEA come from the germline V gene. This CDR3 region has 12 residues. CDR3 residues: CSVAGNNQPQHF. CDR3 nucleotide sequence: TGCAGCGTTGCAGGGAACAATCAGCCCCAGCATTTT.

This chain uses TRBV30 with TRBJ1-2; 9 positions agree with TRBD1. V shed 7 bases, J shed 6 bases, and the junction held 15 bases outside the gene matches. Germline V gene sequence: CDR1 GTSNPN, CDR2 SVGIG (reference sequence). CDR3 length: 15 amino acids. In DNA, the CDR3 is TGTGCCTTCGACAGGGGGACCTCCCCGGGGAATGGCTACACCTTC. Translation: CAFDRGTSPGNGYTF.

This clone was observed a few times. The genes are TRBV29-1 and TRBJ1-5; D may be TRBD1 (6 bases). Germline lookup yields CDR1 SQVTM and CDR2 ANQGSEA. Deletions cut 4 bases from V and 4 bases from J, with 8 bases between. CDR3 length: 12 amino acids. This CDR3 reads CSVGTANQPQHF. CDR3 DNA: TGCAGCGTTGGGACAGCTAATCAGCCCCAGCATTTT.

The chain recombines TRBV19 with TRBJ2-7, with 9 bases that match TRBD1. The CDR3 has 15 residues. Germline CDR1 LNHDA, CDR2 SQIVND (reference sequence). Germline trimming cut 5 bases from V and 3 bases from J; bases unmatched to any gene: 8. The CDR3 nucleotides are TGTGCCAGTAGTCCTCCCGGGACAGGGTTCTACGAGCAGTACTTC. Translating gives CASSPPGTGFYEQYF. Together with reference TRBV19 and TRBJ2-7, the CDR3 gives the full variable domain: DGGITQSPKYLFRKEGQNVTLSCEQNLNHDAMYWYRQDPGQGLRLIYYSQIVNDFQKGDIAEGYSVSREKKESFPLTVTSAQKNPTAFYLCASSPPGTGFYEQYFGPGTRLTVT.

The chain has TRBV24-1 and TRBJ2-3; 10 bases are shared with TRBD1. J was trimmed by 1 base and V by 0 bases; bases with no gene match: 3. CDR1 is KGHDR, CDR2 SFDVKD, per germline. The CDR3 runs 17 residues. The CDR3 spells CATSDLDRGRGTDTQYF. CDR3 nucleotide sequence: TGTGCCACCAGTGATTTGGACAGGGGGCGCGGCACAGATACGCAGTATTTT.

V and J are TRBV29-1 and TRBJ2-3; 10 bases agree with TRBD1. Germline CDR1 reads SQVTM; CDR2 reads ANQGSEA. The trim removed 4 bases at V and 2 bases at J, leaving 9 bases unmatched. This CDR3 spans 16 amino acids. DNA for the CDR3: TGCAGCGTTGCCAATAAGGACAGGGGGACCACAGATACGCAGTATTTT. It translates to CSVANKDRGTTDTQYF.

This clone was seen only a few times. The rearrangement links TRBV7-3 to TRBJ1-6; D is uncertain. With 2 bases removed from V and 7 bases from J, the gap between germline ends came to 15 bases. From germline, CDR1 is SGHTA and CDR2 FQGTGA. The CDR3 has 16 residues. As DNA, the CDR3 is TGTGCCAGCAGCTTAGAATCCTCCGGGATCAATTCACCCCTCCACTTT. Its protein is CASSLESSGINSPLHF.

This chain links TRBV19 with TRBJ1-2; 9 nucleotides match TRBD1. The CDR3 consists of 14 residues. Germline CDR1 and CDR2: LNHDA and SQIVND (reference sequence). J gave up 6 bases and V 4 bases, and 6 bases lay outside the gene matches. CDR3 amino acids: CASSRWDRENGYTF. In DNA form, the CDR3 reads TGTGCCAGTAGTAGGTGGGACAGGGAAAATGGCTACACCTTC. The full variable domain, rest sourced from reference TRBV19 and TRBJ1-2, is DGGITQSPKYLFRKEGQNVTLSCEQNLNHDAMYWYRQDPGQGLRLIYYSQIVNDFQKGDIAEGYSVSREKKESFPLTVTSAQKNPTAFYLCASSRWDRENGYTFGSGTRLTVV.

The rearrangement joins TRBV5-8 to TRBJ1-4; D is undetermined. This CDR3 has 14 amino acids. V was pared by 1 base and J by 7 bases, with 11 bases between. Germline lookup yields CDR1 SGHTS and CDR2 YDEGEE. CDR3 protein: CASSLWALREKLFF. The CDR3 bases are TGTGCCAGCAGCTTGTGGGCCCTGCGTGAAAAACTGTTTTTT.

J is TRBJ2-7 and V is TRBV7-2, with 10 bases aligning to TRBD1. In germline, CDR1 is SGHTA, CDR2 FQGNSA. This CDR3 has 17 residues. The trim removed 2 bases at V and 2 bases at J, leaving 9 bases unmatched. The CDR3 nucleotides read TGTGCCAGCAGCTTAAAAGGGAGGACAGGGGGGACCTACGAGCAGTACTTC. This gives the protein CASSLKGRTGGTYEQYF.

The chain links TRBV7-2 to TRBJ2-7; 9 nucleotides match TRBD2. The germline V gene has CDR1 SGHTA and CDR2 FQGNSA. V was clipped by 0 bases and J by 5 bases; unmatched bases: 5. The CDR3 covers 15 residues. The CDR3 here is CASSLASGRRDEQYF. In DNA form, the CDR3 reads TGTGCCAGCAGCTTAGCGAGCGGGAGGAGAGACGAGCAGTACTTC.

This chain links TRBV6-1 with TRBJ2-7; D is uncertain. Trimming took off 1 base at V and 7 bases at J, with 5 bases between the two ends. CDR3 length: 11 residues. Germline-derived CDR1 and CDR2 are MNHNS and SASEGT. The CDR3 DNA reads TGTGCCAGCAGTGAAGTTCTGGAGCAGTACTTC. Translated: CASSEVLEQYF.

The chain is built from TRBV7-2 and TRBJ2-3; 7 bases align to TRBD2. The CDR3 runs to 15 residues. V shed 2 bases and J 5 bases; nucleotides not matched to a gene: 7. Germline V gene data show CDR1 as SGHTA and CDR2 as FQGNSA. CDR3 DNA: TGTGCCAGCAGCTTAAATTTTGGCGGGGGAGATACGCAGTATTTT. Its translation is CASSLNFGGGDTQYF.

V is TRBV2 and J is TRBJ2-1; TRBD2 matches at 9 bases. This CDR3 spans 15 amino acids. Germline values: CDR1 SNHLY, CDR2 FYNNEI. V shed 10 bases, J shed 0 bases, and the junction held 7 bases outside the gene matches. In nucleotides, the CDR3 is TGTGCCATAAGACTAGCGGAGAGCTCCTACAATGAGCAGTTCTTC. Amino acids: CAIRLAESSYNEQFF. Full variable domain (missing parts from reference TRBV2 and TRBJ2-1): EPEVTQTPSHQVTQMGQEVILRCVPISNHLYFYWYRQILGQKVEFLVSFYNNEISEKSEIFDDQFSVERPDGSNFTLKIRSTKLEDSAMYFCAIRLAESSYNEQFFGPGTRLTVL.

V usage is TRBV4-3 and J usage is TRBJ2-7; D is undetermined. Germline CDR1 is LGHNA and CDR2 is YSLEER. Trimming stripped 6 bases from V and 1 base from J, with 10 bases between. The CDR3 spans 13 residues. CDR3 sequence reads: CASSLERSYEQYF. In nucleotides, the CDR3 is TGCGCCAGCAGTTTGGAGCGTTCCTACGAGCAGTACTTC.

V is TRBV5-6 and J is TRBJ1-2, with a tentative D call TRBD1 (5 bases). V shed 0 bases and J shed 3 bases, with 18 bases lying between them. Germline loops: CDR1 SGHDT, CDR2 YYEEEE. The CDR3 loop spans 17 amino acids. The CDR3 protein is CASSLGAGWSGYYGYTF. The CDR3 DNA reads TGTGCCAGCAGCTTGGGGGCAGGGTGGAGTGGATACTATGGCTACACCTTC.

In DNA, the CDR3 is TGTGCCAGCACCTTAGACTCCACCGGGGAGCTGTTTTTT. This gives the protein CASTLDSTGELFF. The rearrangement links TRBV6-5 to TRBJ2-2; the D is unclear. CDR1 and CDR2 from the germline V gene are MNHEY and SVGAGI. CDR3 length equals 13 residues. The V and J ends lost 7 bases and 4 bases respectively, with 10 bases between them.

The rearrangement links TRBV6-6 to TRBJ2-7; 9 bases line up with TRBD1. This CDR3 is built from 16 residues. Unmatched junction bases numbered 7, after V lost 2 bases and J lost 2 bases. Germline values: CDR1 MNHNY, CDR2 SVGAGI (reference sequence). The CDR3 DNA reads as TGTGCCAGCAGTTACGGTACCGGGACAGGGACCTACGAGCAGTACTTC. Encoded protein: CASSYGTGTGTYEQYF.

The rearrangement links TRBV6-5 to TRBJ2-7; D is perhaps TRBD2 (6 bases). This CDR3 spans 14 amino acids. Germline-derived CDR1 and CDR2 are MNHEY and SVGAGI. Trimming took off 4 bases at V and 5 bases at J, with 15 bases between the two ends. The CDR3 spells CASSSGTLSNEQYF. CDR3 nucleotides: TGTGCCAGCAGTTCCGGGACTCTCTCAAACGAGCAGTACTTC.

The table lists this clone with a count of one. The rearrangement joins TRBV4-3 to TRBJ2-5; TRBD2 might be the D (6 bases). The CDR3 extends over 16 amino acids. The germline V gene encodes CDR1 LGHNA and CDR2 YSLEER. V was cut by 0 bases and J by 1 base, with 12 bases left in between. The DNA for the CDR3 is TGCGCCAGCAGCCAAGATTACCCAGCGGGCCAAGAGACCCAGTACTTC. It translates to CASSQDYPAGQETQYF.